A single T cell receptor (beta chain) is shown here with its context. Its specificity is unknown. The PCR made use of 60 Vbeta and 13 Jbeta primers. The method was immunoSEQ multiplex PCR; TCRdb's version includes in-frame clones alone and lacks a portion of them. The sample has 110,000 or so clones, roughly three quarters seen once. These data come from a study of cytomegalovirus exposure and HLA in healthy donors. Study summary: As released early, the data held roughly 85 million unique TCRs from HLA-typed donors.

CDR1 MNHEY and CDR2 SVGAGI come from the germline V gene. This CDR3 is 13 amino acids long. Trimming at V came to 5 bases and at J to 4 bases, leaving 2 bases not matched to a gene. Points from the study as a whole: Segments of the TCR beta V type were, in most cases, productive about 87% or about 30% of the time in an earlier analysis.

The sequencing sample was made of PBMCs. The V call is TRBV6-5, the J call TRBJ1-5, with 7 bases lining up with TRBD1. The receptor comes from a male donor in good health and CMV-seronegative. CDR3 protein: CASSGDSNQPQHF. The CDR3 bases are TGTGCCAGCAGTGGGGACAGTAATCAGCCCCAGCATTTT.